This T cell receptor (beta chain) emerged from a study of shared clonotypes between healthy human individuals. CDR3 size: 15 residues. V lost 4 bases and J 2 bases, leaving 15 bases between the germline ends. Germline V gives CDR1 SGHDN, CDR2 FVKESK. This table comes from immunoSEQ multiplex PCR, and its TCRdb copy is limited to in-frame clones, with some not included. This table has about 1.1 million clones, roughly 80% appearing once. This sequence was found in a man aged 18-30 years in good health. Some clones in this sample may be carry-over from other donors' samples. The chain carries TRBV14 and TRBJ2-7, with TRBD1 as a possible D gene (6 bases). Sequenced sample: memory CD4+ T cells from PBMCs. Regarding subset: CD45RA-negative fraction. The CDR3 spells CASSLQGRGPYEQYF. CDR3 DNA: TGTGCCAGCAGCCTACAGGGAAGAGGCCCCTACGAGCAGTACTTC.